The 27 T cell receptor beta chains below all came from one sample that was sequenced in a study of CD8 T cells in ankylosing spondylitis. Study-level results: A motif of eight highly homologous TCR beta variants was seen as apparently characteristic of ankylosing spondylitis blood.

TCRdb reprocessed the 5' RACE reads via MiXCR and lists one record per CDR3 protein. The sample comprises approximately 540,000 distinct CDR3 sequences, 12% of which are singletons, and nearly 7% rests with the top ten. These receptors have no identified antigens. Material: blood, either unsorted or a sorted T cell fraction (not recorded which). Source of these receptors: a male donor with ankylosing spondylitis.

This clonotype was seen more than once but under ten times. This chain links TRBV18 with TRBJ1-3; tentatively, D is TRBD1 (5 bases). Germline V gives CDR1 KGHSH, CDR2 LQKENI. Trimming took 8 bases from V and 4 from J, leaving 6 bases between them. This CDR3 region has 11 residues. The CDR3 region has the DNA TGTGCCAGCCGACAGGGAAACACCATATATTTT. Amino acids: CASRQGNTIYF.

This clonotype was counted many times. The rearrangement links TRBV5-1 to TRBJ2-1; no clear D. Trimming shortened V by 5 bases and J by 10 bases, and 16 bases separated the two germline ends. Germline V lookup: CDR1 SGHRS, CDR2 YFSETQ. This CDR3 has 13 amino acids. In DNA form, the CDR3 reads TGCGCCAGCAGTTCCTTCGAGTTCGGGGAGCAGTTCTTC. Encoded protein: CASSSFEFGEQFF. Full variable domain (outside the CDR3, taken from reference TRBV5-1 and TRBJ2-1): KAGVTQTPRYLIKTRGQQVTLSCSPISGHRSVSWYQQTPGQGLQFLFEYFSETQRNKGNFPGRFSGRQFSNSRSEMNVSTLELGDSALYLCASSSFEFGEQFFGPGTRLTVL.

The chain has TRBV11-2 and TRBJ2-2; D is undetermined. Germline assignment: CDR1 SGHAT and CDR2 FQNNGV. The germline V and J ends were trimmed by 5 bases and 5 bases, with 15 bases remaining between them. The CDR3 is 15 residues long. The CDR3 loop reads CASSPGGRLTGELFF. The CDR3 coding sequence is TGTGCCAGCAGCCCAGGTGGGCGGTTAACCGGGGAGCTGTTTTTT.

The chain employs TRBV7-2 and TRBJ2-5, with unresolved D. This CDR3 has 14 residues. The ends were cut back, 2 bases at V and 2 bases at J, with 9 bases in the middle. From germline, CDR1 is SGHTA and CDR2 FQGNSA. The DNA for the CDR3 is TGTGCCAGCAGCTTATTAGGCTCACAAGAGACCCAGTACTTC. It encodes CASSLLGSQETQYF.

This clonotype was counted ten times or more. The rearrangement uses TRBV11-2 and TRBJ2-7, with D possibly being TRBD1 (5 bases). The CDR3 extends over 15 amino acids. Germline CDR1 SGHAT, CDR2 FQNNGV. V was cut by 5 bases and J by 0 bases, with 14 bases left in between. The CDR3, as DNA: TGTGCCAGCAGCCCCCGCCAGGGCGCCTCCTACGAGCAGTACGTC. It is translated as CASSPRQGASYEQYV.

In its sample, this clonotype was seen a few times. J is TRBJ2-7 and V is TRBV7-8; TRBD2 aligns across 15 bases. The CDR3 loop spans 18 amino acids. V shed 4 bases and J 0 bases; nucleotides not matched to a gene: 7. Germline CDR1 is SGHVS and CDR2 is FQNEAQ. The CDR3 bases are TGTGCCAGCAGCTCCGGACTAGCGGGAGGGATTAGCTCCTACGAGCAGTACTTC. Translating gives CASSSGLAGGISSYEQYF.

The chain has TRBV20-1 and TRBJ1-5, with D possibly TRBD1 on 5 matching bases. Looked up from germline, CDR1 is DFQATT and CDR2 is SNEGSKA (reference sequence). This CDR3 comprises 17 residues. V shed 0 bases and J shed 1 base, with 16 bases lying between them. CDR3 sequence: CSARDLNGAASNQPQHF. The CDR3 DNA follows: TGCAGTGCTAGAGATCTTAACGGGGCAGCAAGCAATCAGCCCCAGCATTTT.

This clonotype has more than one count but fewer than ten. J is TRBJ2-5 and V is TRBV29-1, with TRBD2 matching over 12 bases. V trimming: 4 bases; J trimming: 4 bases; junction bases outside the gene matches: 13. Germline CDR1 is SQVTM and CDR2 is ANQGSEA. The CDR3 consists of 17 residues. CDR3 sequence: CSVGGMTSGRGAETQYF. The CDR3 nucleotides are TGCAGCGTTGGGGGGATGACTAGCGGGAGAGGTGCAGAGACCCAGTACTTC.

The chain carries TRBV25-1 and TRBJ2-1, with a weak D call TRBD2 (6 bases). The CDR3 runs 13 residues. The V end lost 5 bases, the J end lost 7 bases, and 12 bases lay between the germline ends. Germline V gene sequence: CDR1 MGHDK, CDR2 SYGVNS. CDR3 amino acids: CASSTPLANEQFF. The CDR3, as DNA: TGTGCCAGCAGTACCCCCCTAGCGAATGAGCAGTTCTTC.

This clonotype was observed a few times. V is TRBV20-1 and J is TRBJ2-3; 11 bases agree with TRBD2. The CDR3 loop spans 15 amino acids. Germline CDR1 DFQATT, CDR2 SNEGSKA (reference sequence). Unmatched junction bases numbered 6, after V lost 1 base and J lost 6 bases. The CDR3 loop reads CSARGTSGSHDTQYF. Here the CDR3 DNA reads TGCAGTGCTAGAGGAACTAGCGGGAGTCACGATACGCAGTATTTT.

This clonotype was observed at least ten times. The chain links TRBV4-2 to TRBJ1-5; TRBD1 aligns across 11 bases. This CDR3 contains 15 residues. Germline assignment: CDR1 LGHNA and CDR2 YNFKEQ. Trimming removed 3 bases from V and 5 bases from J; junction bases left unmatched: 3. Here the CDR3 reads CASSQRTGGYQPQHF. CDR3 DNA sequence: TGTGCCAGCAGCCAGCGGACAGGGGGCTATCAGCCCCAGCATTTT.

The genes are TRBV20-1 and TRBJ2-6; possibly TRBD2 for D (5 bases). The CDR3 spans 16 residues. Trimming shortened V by 2 bases and J by 0 bases, and 11 bases separated the two germline ends. Germline V gene sequence: CDR1 DFQATT, CDR2 SNEGSKA (reference sequence). CDR3 coding DNA: TGCAGTGCTAGAAACCTAGGGAGCTCTGGGGCCAACGTCCTGACTTTC. Its protein is CSARNLGSSGANVLTF.

V usage is TRBV7-2 and J usage is TRBJ1-1; D remains ambiguous. CDR3 length: 14 residues. Between the trimmed V and J ends, which lost 1 base and 11 bases, there was a span of 17 bases. CDR1 SGHTA and CDR2 FQGNSA come from the germline V gene. For the CDR3, the DNA is TGTGCCAGCAGCTTAGAGTATATGGGGATGATCGCTTTCTTT. This translates into CASSLEYMGMIAFF.

V usage is TRBV19 and J usage is TRBJ2-1; D is perhaps TRBD2 (5 bases). Germline values: CDR1 LNHDA, CDR2 SQIVND (reference sequence). Trimming shortened V by 9 bases and J by 3 bases, and 15 bases separated the two germline ends. The CDR3 extends over 14 amino acids. CDR3 sequence: CASKDSSSYNEQFF. The CDR3 DNA follows: TGTGCCAGCAAGGACTCTAGCAGCTACAATGAGCAGTTCTTC.

V usage is TRBV10-1 and J usage is TRBJ1-2; no clear D. CDR3 size: 13 residues. From germline, CDR1 is WNHNN and CDR2 SYGVQD (reference sequence). Trimming took 0 bases from V and 3 from J, leaving 5 bases between them. CDR3 sequence reads: CASSESGYYGYTF. CDR3 DNA: TGCGCCAGCAGTGAGTCGGGGTACTATGGCTACACCTTC.

Many counts were recorded for this clonotype. CDR3 sequence: CASTQGQGFAEAFF. Written as DNA, the CDR3 is TGCGCCAGCACCCAGGGACAGGGCTTCGCTGAAGCTTTCTTT. The chain is built from TRBV5-1 and TRBJ1-1; TRBD1 matches 9 bases. V lost 6 bases and J lost 6; bases outside the gene matches: 9. Per the germline V gene, CDR1 is SGHRS and CDR2 is YFSETQ. The CDR3 totals 14 residues.

Remarks on this clonotype: A junction end diverges from the germline sequence, so it may reflect a read error. Here the CDR3 reads CCARAFGGSSYNEQFF. CDR3 coding DNA: TGCTGTGCTAGGGCCTTTGGGGGCAGCTCCTACAATGAGCAGTTCTTC. This chain joins TRBV20-1 and TRBJ2-1, with a weak D call TRBD1 (6 bases). The CDR3 runs 16 residues. Per the germline V gene, CDR1 is DFQATT and CDR2 is SNEGSKA (reference sequence).

V and J are TRBV5-1 and TRBJ2-7, with 9 bases matching TRBD2. The CDR3 is 16 amino acids. After removal of 3 bases from V and 3 bases from J, the junction contained 10 bases not matched to a gene. Germline assignment: CDR1 SGHRS and CDR2 YFSETQ. The CDR3 coding sequence is TGCGCCAGCAGCTCGCAATATAGCGGGAGACGCTACGAGCAGTACGTC. This codes for CASSSQYSGRRYEQYV.

This clonotype was seen only a few times. CDR3 bases: TGCAGCGTTGAAGCCACAGGGAGGGGATCTTACAATGAGCAGTTCTTC. Translated, it gives CSVEATGRGSYNEQFF. This sequence joins TRBV29-1 and TRBJ2-1, with a tentative D call TRBD2 (7 bases). CDR1 and CDR2 from the germline V gene are SQVTM and ANQGSEA. CDR3 size: 16 residues. V lost 1 base and J 4 bases, leaving 17 bases between the germline ends.

The chain has TRBV20-1 and TRBJ2-3; D unclear. CDR1 is DFQATT and CDR2 is SNEGSKA in the germline V gene (reference sequence). CDR3 size: 13 residues. Trimming took 5 bases from V and 0 from J, leaving 9 bases between them. The CDR3 coding sequence is TGCAGTGCTCCTCTACTTAGCACAGATACGCAGTATTTT. Translating it yields CSAPLLSTDTQYF.

This clonotype was observed a few times. CDR3 nucleotides: TGTGCCAGCTCACAAGCGGGAGACCAGGCAGATACGCAGTATTTT. This translates into CASSQAGDQADTQYF. The chain joins TRBV18 to TRBJ2-3, with 8 bases matching TRBD2. This CDR3 is built from 15 residues. CDR1 is KGHSH, CDR2 LQKENI, per germline. With V trimmed by 4 bases and J by 4 bases, 7 bases remained unmatched.

This clonotype was counted ten times or more. Sequence at one end of the junction differs from germline and may be a read error. The chain couples TRBV7-9 to TRBJ1-5; D ambiguous. CDR3 length: 12 amino acids. Germline V gene data show CDR1 as SEHNR and CDR2 as FQNEAQ (reference sequence). CDR3 loop: CASSLENQPQHF. In nucleotides, the CDR3 is TGTGCCAGCAGTTTAGAGAATCAGCCCCAGCATTTT.

This clonotype was counted only a few times. The chain couples TRBV12-3 or TRBV12-4 to TRBJ1-2, with D possibly being TRBD1 (5 bases). The CDR3 contains 14 residues. The V gene lost 2 bases and the J gene lost 3 bases, with 10 bases spanning the gap. The CDR3 DNA reads as TGTGCCAGCAGTTTACGAGGCAGGGACTATGGCTACACCTTC. Translation: CASSLRGRDYGYTF.

The V and J genes are TRBV20-1 and TRBJ2-1; TRBD2 matches at 10 bases. The CDR3 sequence is 16 residues long. Trimming at V came to 2 bases and at J to 5 bases, leaving 9 bases not matched to a gene. CDR1 DFQATT and CDR2 SNEGSKA come from the germline V gene (reference sequence). The CDR3 DNA reads TGCAGTGCTAGACCGCCGGGACTAGCGCGGGACAATGAGCAGTTCTTC. This codes for CSARPPGLARDNEQFF.

The chain carries TRBV21-1 and TRBJ2-2; the table assigns TRBD1, which was not confirmed against the DNA. TRBV21-1 is classified as a pseudogene. The length of the CDR3 is 17 residues. The CDR3 coding sequence is TGTGCCAGCAGCAAAAGGCAGGGGCCTTCGAACACCGGGGAGCTGTTTTTT. Its protein is CASSKRQGPSNTGELFF.

The rearrangement uses TRBV11-2 and TRBJ1-5; D ambiguous. Germline V CDR1 and CDR2: SGHAT, FQNNGV. The CDR3 totals 16 residues. The V gene lost 1 base and the J gene lost 3 bases, with 13 bases spanning the gap. CDR3 residues: CASSLGGGRINQPQHF. CDR3 DNA sequence: TGTGCCAGCAGCTTAGGTGGTGGCAGGATCAATCAGCCCCAGCATTTT.

This clonotype has more than one count but fewer than ten. The rearrangement uses TRBV6-5 and TRBJ2-6; D possibly matches TRBD1 or TRBD2 (5 bases each). Trimming pared 0 bases from V and 1 base from J, leaving 10 bases between. The CDR3 is made up of 17 amino acids. In germline, CDR1 is MNHEY, CDR2 SVGAGI. Written as DNA, the CDR3 is TGTGCCAGCAGTTACTCAGAGGGGCGATCTGGGGCCAACGTCCTGACTTTC. Amino acid sequence: CASSYSEGRSGANVLTF.